This passage covers 19 T cell receptor beta chains from one sample sequenced in a study of TIL therapy for anti-PD-1-resistant metastatic lung cancer. This was the immunoSEQ v3 assay. Some clones are missing from TCRdb's copy, which holds only in-frame ones; the method was immunoSEQ multiplex PCR. The table lists approximately 50,000 clones, roughly 85% of them singletons. Time point meaning: pre-treatment sample, taken before nivolumab and TIL therapy. The source was blood, collected at baseline. These receptor sequences come from a man between 65 and 85 years old with non-small cell lung cancer.

This clone has only a few counts. The genes are TRBV7-9 and TRBJ1-4; no firm D call. CDR1 is SEHNR, CDR2 FQNEAQ, per germline (reference sequence). The V end lost 10 bases, the J end lost 0 bases, and 9 bases lay between the germline ends. This CDR3 comprises 13 residues. The CDR3 nucleotides read TGTGCCACCCTGAGAACAACTAATGAAAAACTGTTTTTT. This gives the protein CATLRTTNEKLFF.

The chain recombines TRBV2 with TRBJ1-5; D might be TRBD1 (5 bases). The CDR3 is 13 residues long. V was pared by 7 bases and J by 3 bases, with 10 bases between. The V gene's germline CDR1 is SNHLY and CDR2 FYNNEI. The CDR3 DNA sequence: TGTGCCAGCAAACAGGCCGTCAATCAGCCCCAGCATTTT. Residues: CASKQAVNQPQHF.

J is TRBJ1-1 and V is TRBV6-1; D call uncertain. The CDR3 is made up of 13 amino acids. Looked up from germline, CDR1 is MNHNS and CDR2 is SASEGT. The ends were cut back, 1 base at V and 0 bases at J, with 3 bases in the middle. CDR3: CASSEVMNTEAFF. Written as DNA, the CDR3 is TGTGCCAGCAGTGAAGTCATGAACACTGAAGCTTTCTTT.

The rearrangement uses TRBV6-4 and TRBJ2-6; D gene uncertain. In germline, CDR1 is MRHNA, CDR2 SNTAGT. The germline V and J ends were trimmed by 2 bases and 3 bases, with 5 bases remaining between them. The CDR3 loop spans 14 amino acids. CDR3 loop: CASSDSFGANVLTF. The CDR3 region has the DNA TGTGCCAGCAGTGACAGTTTTGGGGCCAACGTCCTGACTTTC.

The chain couples TRBV19 to TRBJ2-2; the D is unclear. The length of the CDR3 is 14 residues. Trimming cost V 4 bases and J 4 bases, with 10 bases left between them. Germline-derived CDR1 and CDR2 are LNHDA and SQIVND (reference sequence). CDR3 bases: TGTGCCAGTAGTAAGGCAGATAGCACCGGGGAGCTGTTTTTT. This sequence encodes CASSKADSTGELFF.

This clone was seen only a few times. The V gene is TRBV14, the J gene TRBJ1-1; D is possibly TRBD1 (6 bases). CDR1 SGHDN and CDR2 FVKESK come from the germline V gene. Trimming left V 4 bases short and J 2 bases short, with 14 bases between. The CDR3 consists of 15 residues. The CDR3 region has the DNA TGTGCCAGCAGCCCCTTACAGGGTGGAAACACTGAAGCTTTCTTT. Amino acid sequence: CASSPLQGGNTEAFF.

The rearrangement joins TRBV7-9 to TRBJ2-3; 13 nucleotides match TRBD2. This CDR3 is built from 16 residues. Germline V gene sequence: CDR1 SEHNR, CDR2 FQNEAQ (reference sequence). The V and J ends lost 5 bases and 6 bases, in that order; junction bases with no gene match: 8. CDR3 DNA: TGTGCCAGCAGCGGAAAACTAGCGGGAGGGCTCGATACGCAGTATTTT. It is translated as CASSGKLAGGLDTQYF.

This chain connects TRBV27 to TRBJ2-1; 7 bases map to TRBD2. The germline gives CDR1 MNHEY, CDR2 SMNVEV (reference sequence). The CDR3 length is 15 residues. With V trimmed by 2 bases and J by 6 bases, 7 bases remained unmatched. The CDR3 DNA reads as TGTGCCAGCAGTTTAGCGGGAGTCAGTTCCAATGAGCAGTTCTTC. Its translation: CASSLAGVSSNEQFF.

The rearrangement joins TRBV4-2 to TRBJ2-7, with D possibly TRBD1 on 5 matching bases. The CDR3 extends over 15 amino acids. Trimming took 0 bases from V and 4 from J, leaving 13 bases between them. In germline, CDR1 is LGHNA, CDR2 YNFKEQ. This CDR3 is CASSQEEGAPYEQYF. The CDR3 DNA is TGTGCCAGCAGCCAAGAGGAAGGGGCCCCTTACGAGCAGTACTTC.

The chain is built from TRBV5-5 and TRBJ2-7, with TRBD1 as a possible D gene (5 bases). Germline V gives CDR1 SGHKS, CDR2 YYEKEE (reference sequence). V was trimmed by 3 bases and J by 4 bases, leaving 17 bases between them. This CDR3 comprises 15 residues. CDR3 DNA sequence: TGTGCCAGCAGCTGGACACCATTAGGGATATACGAGCAGTACTTC. Its translation: CASSWTPLGIYEQYF.

This clone occurred once. The chain uses TRBV6-1 and TRBJ1-1; possibly TRBD1 for D (6 bases). CDR3 size: 13 residues. Germline V gene data show CDR1 as MNHNS and CDR2 as SASEGT. The V end lost 5 bases, the J end lost 4 bases, and 11 bases lay between the germline ends. CDR3 amino acids: CASSHRAFTEAFF. In nucleotides, the CDR3 is TGTGCCAGCAGTCACAGGGCCTTCACTGAAGCTTTCTTT.

The chain is built from TRBV6-5 and TRBJ2-5; 11 positions agree with TRBD2. The CDR3 has 14 residues. CDR1 and CDR2 from the germline V gene are MNHEY and SVGAGI. Trimming took 6 bases from V and 6 from J; bases not matched to a gene: 6. The CDR3 region has the DNA TGTGCCAGCAGGAATAGCGGGAGGGCGCAGACCCAGTACTTC. This sequence encodes CASRNSGRAQTQYF.

This clone appeared a few times. This rearrangement joins TRBV19 to TRBJ1-4; D gene uncertain. CDR1 and CDR2 (germline): LNHDA, SQIVND (reference sequence). Trimming took 5 bases from V and 8 from J, leaving 18 bases between them. The CDR3 is made up of 15 amino acids. This CDR3 is CASSFPDHRREKLFF. CDR3 DNA sequence: TGTGCCAGTAGTTTCCCGGACCATCGGCGGGAAAAACTGTTTTTT. The full variable domain, rest sourced from reference TRBV19 and TRBJ1-4, is DGGITQSPKYLFRKEGQNVTLSCEQNLNHDAMYWYRQDPGQGLRLIYYSQIVNDFQKGDIAEGYSVSREKKESFPLTVTSAQKNPTAFYLCASSFPDHRREKLFFGSGTQLSVL.

The chain links TRBV11-2 to TRBJ2-3, with D hard to call. V lost 0 bases and J lost 2, with 6 bases in between. This CDR3 has 14 residues. Germline lookup yields CDR1 SGHAT and CDR2 FQNNGV. For the CDR3, the DNA is TGTGCCAGCAGCTTAGATGGCTACACAGATACGCAGTATTTT. Its translation is CASSLDGYTDTQYF. Full variable domain (rest looked up from reference TRBV11-2 and TRBJ2-3): EAGVAQSPRYKIIEKRQSVAFWCNPISGHATLYWYQQILGQGPKLLIQFQNNGVVDDSQLPKDRFSAERLKGVDSTLKIQPAKLEDSAVYLCASSLDGYTDTQYFGPGTRLTVL.

This clone came up a few times. The rearrangement uses TRBV7-3 and TRBJ1-5; 10 nucleotides align to TRBD1. CDR3 length equals 18 residues. CDR1 is SGHTA, CDR2 FQGTGA, per germline. The V gene end was trimmed by 5 bases and the J gene end by 2 bases; junction bases not matched to a gene: 12. The CDR3 nucleotides are TGTGCCAGCAGCCAATGCCGGGACAGGGGAAAGGGCAATCAGCCCCAGCATTTT. This codes for CASSQCRDRGKGNQPQHF.

The gene calls are TRBV7-2 and TRBJ1-2, with 10 bases that match TRBD1. Trimming at V came to 1 base and at J to 8 bases, leaving 4 bases not matched to a gene. From germline, CDR1 is SGHTA and CDR2 FQGNSA. This CDR3 contains 14 residues. CDR3: CASSLGQGAEGYTF. The CDR3, as DNA: TGTGCCAGCAGCTTAGGACAGGGGGCGGAGGGCTACACCTTC.

This clone has only one observation. The junction departs from germline at one end; a sequencing error may be responsible. This sequence joins TRBV9 and TRBJ1-1, with 7 bases matching TRBD1. Germline V CDR1 and CDR2: SGDLS, YYNGEE. The CDR3 contains 14 residues. The CDR3 DNA reads as TGTGCCAGCAGCGAGACGGGAACAGGGGCCATAAGGGAATTT. Encoded protein: CASSETGTGAIREF.

Ten or more counts support this clone. The chain has TRBV21-1 and TRBJ2-7; the table's TRBD1 call for D was not verified on the DNA. TRBV21-1 is a pseudogene. The CDR3 is 13 amino acids. For the CDR3, the DNA is TGTGCCAGCAGCAAAGACAGCTCCTACGAGCAGTACTTC. This encodes CASSKDSSYEQYF.

V usage is TRBV5-4 and J usage is TRBJ2-7; 7 positions match TRBD2. V lost 1 base, J lost 5 bases, and 9 bases stayed unmatched. Germline V lookup: CDR1 SGHNT, CDR2 YYREEE (reference sequence). The CDR3 has 15 residues. CDR3 sequence: CASSLSAGRRNEQYF. The CDR3 DNA sequence: TGTGCCAGCAGCTTGTCAGCCGGGAGGAGGAACGAGCAGTACTTC.